This T cell receptor (delta chain) was observed in a study of DNA immune sequencing with unique molecular identifiers (dated by TCRdb to between 2020 and 2021). At the level of the whole study: Using immunomagnetic cell separation, gammadelta T cells were enriched from buffy coats, and the genomic DNA of these cells was sequenced. To compare enriched with non-enriched material, about 95 ng of enriched gammadelta T-cell DNA and 0.8 to 1 ug of non-enriched PBMC DNA were sequenced. An ultrasensitive DNA-based TRD repertoire sequencing method using PCR-introduced unique molecular identifiers was developed and validated in the study. The method was validated on synthetic reference molecules and on blood samples from healthy individuals. gammadelta T cells were enriched from PBMC of 10 or so healthy individuals by fluorescence-activated cell sorting. Donors were healthy individuals, with approximately nine donors profiled from sorted peripheral blood gammadelta T cells. The investigation overall reported the following: The primer-based approach is unable to detect novel TRD sequences that the primers do not target. Among clonotypes from healthy donors, the most common TRD rearrangement was TRDV2 paired with TRDJ1. TRD repertoire diversity differed among healthy donors, and several donors were highly oligoclonal, with the top 5 clonotypes making up more than half of productive molecules.

The CDR3 covers 15 residues, taking in both the cysteine and the phenylalanine. Of the read, only the CDR3 DNA is kept; its 45 bases are in frame from base 1. At the junction V is shortened by 0 bases and J by 10 bases; bases outside the gene matches: 13. For CDR1 and CDR2, the germline V gene lists GEAIGNYY and EKD. Compared with the rest of its sample, this clone is medium-sized (0.01 to 0.1%). This clone's antigen is unknown. No qualities accompany the bases; no much larger clone lies one base away. Library construction relied on multiplex PCR. A 32-plex assay with primers for all 8 TRDV and 4 TRDJ genes covering the CDR3 was used to amplify genomic DNA. A 12-nucleotide UMI was attached over roughly 3 barcoding PCR cycles, and a second PCR was then run with Illumina adapter primers. AMPure XP beads were used to purify the libraries, whose quality was checked on a Fragment Analyzer using the HS NGS Fragment kit. Sequencing used an Illumina MiniSeq mid-output kit with approximately 22% PhiX and 150 cycles of paired-end reads. Concerning the study's data processing: Reads were processed with MIGEC version 1.2.9 to group reads by UMI and build error-corrected consensus sequences. For post-processing, modified scripts from VDJtools version 1.2.1 were used together with the tcR R package. After TCRdb called clones again from the public reads with CATT, rows with identical DNA were merged. The V and J calls and clone size come from TCRdb's table, not from the authors' own analysis. The sample table holds 710 or so delta-chain clones, of which 3.5% to 4.5% were seen once. The biggest ten clones account for roughly two thirds of the sample.

The V and J genes are TRDV2 and TRDJ1, with 7 junctional bases fitting TRDD3. The clonotype comes from a human donor in good health. Sequencing was done on a sample of gamma-delta T cells from PBMCs. The nucleotide sequence is TGTGCCTGTGACACCGTTCCCTGGGGGCAACTAGGACTCATCTTT. Its product reads: CACDTVPWGQLGLIF.